This T cell receptor (beta chain) was sequenced for a study of beta chain features in type 1 diabetes. V was pared by 1 base and J by 1 base, with 8 bases between. This CDR3 is 15 amino acids long. Germline values: CDR1 SGHVS, CDR2 FQNEAQ. CD45RO/CCR7/CD25/CD127/CD95/CD27 sorting isolated CD4+ naive, central memory, regulatory and stem cell-like memory cells. The entirety of the isolated RNA underwent reverse transcription, so expressed TCRB transcripts were sequenced. Sequencing was performed with immunoSEQ multiplex PCR; in TCRdb, only in-frame clones are kept and a portion is missing. The table lists roughly 610,000 clones, roughly a sixth of them singletons.

This chain connects TRBV7-8 to TRBJ1-5; a weak D match, TRBD1 (5 bases). The sequenced sample was naive CD4+ T cells from blood. The sequence derives from a man between 18 and 29 years old in good health. CDR3 amino acids: CASSLEAGSNQPQHF. CDR3 DNA sequence: TGTGCCAGCAGCTTAGAGGCAGGGAGCAATCAGCCCCAGCATTTT.